These 19 T cell receptor beta chains came from one sample sequenced in a study of identical twins. TCRdb used MiXCR to reprocess the 5' RACE reads, holding one entry per CDR3 protein. Found here are about 390,000 distinct CDR3 sequences, approximately 8.7% of them singletons; the top ten hold more than 8%. The sample consisted of naive T cells sorted from blood. These receptors all stem from a woman in her forties or fifties in good health.

The chain employs TRBV2 and TRBJ2-1, with D possibly TRBD1 on 5 matching bases. The CDR3 is 16 residues long. V lost 1 base to trimming and J lost 7 bases, with 17 bases between them. Germline CDR1 and CDR2: SNHLY and FYNNEI. The CDR3, as DNA: TGTGCCAGCAGTGAAGAGGGGCGACCATTTATGAATGAGCAGTTCTTC. This codes for CASSEEGRPFMNEQFF.

V usage is TRBV4-2 and J usage is TRBJ2-2; 12 bases fit TRBD1. Germline-derived CDR1 and CDR2 are LGHNA and YNFKEQ. The CDR3 consists of 17 residues. J was trimmed by 6 bases and V by 3 bases; bases with no gene match: 8. The CDR3 sequence is CASSQLPGQGAPGELFF. CDR3 coding DNA: TGTGCCAGCAGCCAGTTACCGGGACAGGGGGCCCCCGGGGAGCTGTTTTTT.

This clonotype came up a few times. V usage is TRBV5-1 and J usage is TRBJ1-2; 7 nucleotides agree with TRBD1. Germline lookup yields CDR1 SGHRS and CDR2 YFSETQ. The V and J ends lost 0 bases and 8 bases, in that order; junction bases with no gene match: 7. This CDR3 has 14 amino acids. The CDR3 DNA reads as TGCGCCAGCAGCTTGGGACAGGGCGGTATCGGCTACACCTTC. Protein product: CASSLGQGGIGYTF.

V usage is TRBV12-3 or TRBV12-4 and J usage is TRBJ2-5; 8 bases map to TRBD2. Trimming took 2 bases from V and 1 from J; bases not matched to a gene: 6. The CDR3 sequence is 16 residues long. The CDR3: CASSLRAGGGQETQYF. As DNA, the CDR3 is TGTGCCAGCAGTTTAAGGGCGGGAGGAGGCCAAGAGACCCAGTACTTC.

The chain links TRBV6-2 or TRBV6-3 to TRBJ2-1; 7 bases agree with TRBD1. Germline trimming cut 4 bases from V and 7 bases from J; bases unmatched to any gene: 7. Germline lookup yields CDR1 MNHEY and CDR2 SVGEGT. This CDR3 region has 14 residues. The CDR3 loop reads CASSWDSRRNEQFF. The DNA of the CDR3 is TGTGCCAGCAGTTGGGACAGCCGACGGAATGAGCAGTTCTTC.

Only a few counts were recorded for this clonotype. The genes are TRBV4-1 and TRBJ1-2, with a tentative D call TRBD1 (5 bases). The CDR3 totals 14 residues. With 1 base removed from V and 3 bases from J, the gap between germline ends came to 9 bases. The V gene's germline CDR1 is MGHRA and CDR2 YSYEKL. The DNA for the CDR3 is TGCGCCAGCAGCCAAGGAGGGGTCGACTATGGCTACACCTTC. As protein: CASSQGGVDYGYTF.

The chain is built from TRBV12-3 or TRBV12-4 and TRBJ2-1, with D hard to call. The length of the CDR3 is 12 residues. V lost 8 bases and J 7 bases, leaving 12 bases between the germline ends. The CDR3 spells CASSRFRNEQFF. The CDR3 nucleotides are TGTGCCAGCTCCCGATTTCGTAATGAGCAGTTCTTC.

This clonotype was observed a few times. This chain connects TRBV20-1 to TRBJ2-1; 9 nucleotides agree with TRBD1. Germline V gene sequence: CDR1 DFQATT, CDR2 SNEGSKA (reference sequence). V was clipped by 6 bases and J by 10 bases; unmatched bases: 10. The CDR3 is 13 amino acids. CDR3 residues: CSAHPGQGSEQFF. The CDR3 DNA sequence: TGCAGTGCGCATCCGGGACAGGGATCCGAGCAGTTCTTC.

The table lists this clonotype with many counts. The chain couples TRBV5-1 to TRBJ2-7; 13 nucleotides match TRBD2. There are 15 residues in the CDR3. After removal of 0 bases from V and 5 bases from J, the junction contained 2 bases not matched to a gene. Looked up from germline, CDR1 is SGHRS and CDR2 is YFSETQ. The CDR3 loop is CASSLAGTSGNEQYF. The CDR3 coding sequence is TGCGCCAGCAGCTTGGCGGGGACTAGCGGGAACGAGCAGTACTTC.

The chain combines TRBV5-1 with TRBJ2-1; D is possibly TRBD1 or TRBD2 (6 bases each). This CDR3 has 15 amino acids. Trimming stripped 0 bases from V and 6 bases from J, with 13 bases between. Germline CDR1 reads SGHRS; CDR2 reads YFSETQ. CDR3 bases: TGCGCCAGCAGCTTGGCGGGGGCTATAGGCAATGAGCAGTTCTTC. It is translated as CASSLAGAIGNEQFF. Variable domain in full (rest from reference TRBV5-1 and TRBJ2-1): KAGVTQTPRYLIKTRGQQVTLSCSPISGHRSVSWYQQTPGQGLQFLFEYFSETQRNKGNFPGRFSGRQFSNSRSEMNVSTLELGDSALYLCASSLAGAIGNEQFFGPGTRLTVL.

Concerning this clonotype: A much larger clone lies one base from this, so it may be a read error. The V and J genes are TRBV5-1 and TRBJ2-5; a weak D match, TRBD2 (6 bases). The CDR3 sequence is 15 residues long. Germline V gene lookup returns CDR1 SGHRS and CDR2 YFSETQ. The CDR3 spells CVSSPLRAGQETQYF. In nucleotides, the CDR3 is TGCGTCAGCAGCCCCCTAAGAGCGGGCCAAGAGACCCAGTACTTC.

The J gene is TRBJ2-1, the V gene TRBV24-1, with D unclear. The V and J ends lost 4 bases and 8 bases respectively, with 20 bases between them. CDR1 and CDR2 from the germline V gene are KGHDR and SFDVKD. This CDR3 region has 16 residues. The CDR3 loop is CATSDSGLVAGYEQFF. The CDR3 bases are TGTGCCACCAGTGACTCGGGCCTCGTGGCCGGCTATGAGCAGTTCTTC.

This chain connects TRBV2 to TRBJ2-1; D possibly corresponds to TRBD2 (5 bases). Germline V gene lookup returns CDR1 SNHLY and CDR2 FYNNEI. V was pared by 4 bases and J by 7 bases, with 14 bases between. CDR3 length: 14 amino acids. DNA for the CDR3: TGTGCCAGCAGTGGGGGAAGCGGCCGAAATGAGCAGTTCTTC. Amino acid sequence: CASSGGSGRNEQFF.

V gene TRBV7-8 combines with J gene TRBJ1-1; no clear D. The CDR3 covers 12 residues. V dropped 5 bases and J dropped 7 bases, with 11 bases sitting between them. Germline V gives CDR1 SGHVS, CDR2 FQNEAQ. Written as DNA, the CDR3 is TGTGCCAGCAGCCAGGACTTGTTTGAAGCTTTCTTT. Translated, it gives CASSQDLFEAFF.

This clonotype was observed many times. This chain links TRBV11-2 with TRBJ2-3, with 7 bases that match TRBD1. This CDR3 region has 16 residues. CDR1 and CDR2 (germline): SGHAT, FQNNGV. V lost 4 bases and J lost 3; bases outside the gene matches: 10. The CDR3 region is CASSSPPGQTTDTQYF. The CDR3 bases are TGTGCCAGCAGCTCACCACCGGGACAGACAACAGATACGCAGTATTTT.

Only a few counts were recorded for this clonotype. CDR3 in DNA: TGTGCCAGCAGCGTAGTTCCTAGCGTCAACAATGAGCAGTTCTTC. Translated, it gives CASSVVPSVNNEQFF. The rearrangement joins TRBV9 to TRBJ2-1, with D possibly being TRBD2 (6 bases). The length of the CDR3 is 15 residues. The V gene lost 0 bases and the J gene lost 5 bases, with 12 bases spanning the gap. Germline-derived CDR1 and CDR2 are SGDLS and YYNGEE.

The V call is TRBV5-1, the J call TRBJ2-3; 8 nucleotides agree with TRBD2. This CDR3 has 16 residues. J gave up 1 base and V 4 bases, and 8 bases lay outside the gene matches. CDR1 and CDR2 (germline): SGHRS, YFSETQ. CDR3 protein: CASSRRAGVGTDTQYF. DNA of the CDR3: TGCGCCAGCAGCCGTAGAGCGGGAGTGGGCACAGATACGCAGTATTTT.

This clonotype was detected only a few times. The J gene is TRBJ2-7, the V gene TRBV5-6, with D unclear. The CDR3 is 17 residues long. Germline CDR1 reads SGHDT; CDR2 reads YYEEEE. Trimming stripped 3 bases from V and 7 bases from J, with 26 bases between. The CDR3 DNA reads TGTGCCAGCAGCTCATACAGATATGGAGTTGATCCTATAGAGCAGTACGTC. Its protein product is CASSSYRYGVDPIEQYV.

The chain joins TRBV12-3 or TRBV12-4 to TRBJ2-7; TRBD2 matches 7 bases. J gave up 0 bases and V 8 bases, and 19 bases lay outside the gene matches. This CDR3 comprises 18 residues. This CDR3 is CASGRGVGEKRSSYEQYF. As DNA, the CDR3 is TGTGCCAGCGGACGGGGGGTGGGAGAAAAGAGGAGCTCCTACGAGCAGTACTTC.